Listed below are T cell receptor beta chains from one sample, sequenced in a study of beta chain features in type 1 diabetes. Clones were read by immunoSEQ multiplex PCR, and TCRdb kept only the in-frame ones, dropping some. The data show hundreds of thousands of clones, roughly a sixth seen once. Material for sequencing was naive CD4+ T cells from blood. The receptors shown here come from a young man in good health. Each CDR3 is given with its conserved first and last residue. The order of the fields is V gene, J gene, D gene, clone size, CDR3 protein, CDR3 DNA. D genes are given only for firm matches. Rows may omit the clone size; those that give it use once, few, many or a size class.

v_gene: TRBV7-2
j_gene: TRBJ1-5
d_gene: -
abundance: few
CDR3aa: CASRPRTGVNQPQHF
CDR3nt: TGTGCCAGCAGACCCAGGACGGGGGTCAATCAGCCCCAGCATTTT

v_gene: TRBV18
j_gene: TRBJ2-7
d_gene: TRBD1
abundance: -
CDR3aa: CASSPPGQGHFYEQYF
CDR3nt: TGTGCCAGCTCACCACCGGGACAGGGCCATTTCTACGAGCAGTACTTC

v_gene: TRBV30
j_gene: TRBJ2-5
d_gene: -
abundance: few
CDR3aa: CAWSARKTQYF
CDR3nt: TGTGCCTGGAGTGCACGGAAGACCCAGTACTTC

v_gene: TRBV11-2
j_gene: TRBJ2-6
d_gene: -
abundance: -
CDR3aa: CASGIIFGLGASGANVLTF
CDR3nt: TGTGCCAGCGGTATTATCTTCGGCTTGGGGGCCTCTGGGGCCAACGTCCTGACTTTC

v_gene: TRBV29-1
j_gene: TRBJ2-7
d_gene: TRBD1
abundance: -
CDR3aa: CSASGQGYEQYF
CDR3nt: TGCAGCGCATCGGGACAGGGCTACGAGCAGTACTTC

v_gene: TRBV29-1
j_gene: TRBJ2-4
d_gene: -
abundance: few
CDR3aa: CSVENRLAKNIQYF
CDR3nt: TGCAGCGTTGAAAACAGGCTAGCCAAAAACATTCAGTACTTC

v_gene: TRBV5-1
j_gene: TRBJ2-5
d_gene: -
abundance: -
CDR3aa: CASARGYSQETQYF
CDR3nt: TGCGCCAGCGCGAGGGGGTACAGCCAAGAGACCCAGTACTTC

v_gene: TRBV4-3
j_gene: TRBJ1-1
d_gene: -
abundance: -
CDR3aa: CASSHIAGHTEAFF
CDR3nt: TGCGCCAGCAGCCACATCGCGGGACACACTGAAGCTTTCTTT

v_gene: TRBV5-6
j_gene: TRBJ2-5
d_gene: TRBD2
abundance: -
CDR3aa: CASSIGLAGGQETQYF
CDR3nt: TGTGCCAGCAGCATAGGACTAGCGGGGGGTCAGGAGACCCAGTACTTC

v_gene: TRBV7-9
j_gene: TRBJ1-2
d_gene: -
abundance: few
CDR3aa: CASSIKTIPDGYTF
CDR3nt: TGTGCCAGCAGCATAAAAACAATTCCAGACGGCTACACCTTC

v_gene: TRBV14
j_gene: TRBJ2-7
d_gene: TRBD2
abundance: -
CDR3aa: CASSHSGGYEQYF
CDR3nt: TGTGCCAGCAGCCACTCGGGGGGCTACGAGCAGTACTTC

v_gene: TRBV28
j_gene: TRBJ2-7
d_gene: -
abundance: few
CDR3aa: CASRSGSYEQYF
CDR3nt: TGTGCCAGCCGTAGTGGATCCTACGAGCAGTACTTC

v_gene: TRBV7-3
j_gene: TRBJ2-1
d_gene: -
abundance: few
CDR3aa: CASSSAPPREQFF
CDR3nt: TGTGCCAGCAGCTCAGCCCCCCCTAGAGAGCAGTTCTTC

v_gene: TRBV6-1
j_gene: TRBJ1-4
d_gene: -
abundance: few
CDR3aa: CASSDPGHVFNEKLFF
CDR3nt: TGTGCCAGCAGTGACCCGGGACACGTCTTTAATGAAAAACTGTTTTTT

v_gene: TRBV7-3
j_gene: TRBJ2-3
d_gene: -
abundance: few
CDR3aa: CASSLEGARTDTQYF
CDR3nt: TGTGCCAGCAGCTTGGAGGGGGCGCGTACAGATACGCAGTATTTT

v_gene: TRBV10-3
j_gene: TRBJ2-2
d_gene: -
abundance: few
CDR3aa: CAIGGVGVAGELFF
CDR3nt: TGTGCCATCGGAGGAGTCGGAGTTGCCGGGGAGCTGTTTTTT

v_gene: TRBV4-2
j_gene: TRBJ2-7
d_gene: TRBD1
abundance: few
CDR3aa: CASSQEPLGTGGGEQYF
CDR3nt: TGTGCCAGCAGCCAAGAGCCCCTCGGGACAGGAGGAGGGGAGCAGTACTTC

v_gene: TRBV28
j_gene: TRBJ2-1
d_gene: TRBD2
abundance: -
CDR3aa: CASILAGERSYNEQFF
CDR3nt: TGTGCCAGCATTTTAGCGGGGGAACGCTCCTACAATGAGCAGTTCTTC

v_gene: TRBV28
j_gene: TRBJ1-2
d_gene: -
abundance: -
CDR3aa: CASSLAPGSNYGYTF
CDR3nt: TGTGCCAGCAGTTTGGCCCCCGGGAGTAACTATGGCTACACCTTC

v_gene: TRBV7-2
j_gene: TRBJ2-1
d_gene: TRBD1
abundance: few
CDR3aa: CASSFDRGVYNEQFF
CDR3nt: TGTGCCAGCAGCTTCGACAGGGGTGTTTACAATGAGCAGTTCTTC

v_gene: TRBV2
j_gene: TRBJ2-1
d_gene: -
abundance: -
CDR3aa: CASSRFARATYNEQFF
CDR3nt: TGTGCCAGCAGTCGCTTCGCCAGGGCTACCTACAATGAGCAGTTCTTC

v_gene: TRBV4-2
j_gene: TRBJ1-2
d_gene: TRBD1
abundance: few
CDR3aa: CASSAGGFGYTF
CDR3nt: TGTGCCAGCAGCGCAGGGGGATTTGGCTACACCTTC

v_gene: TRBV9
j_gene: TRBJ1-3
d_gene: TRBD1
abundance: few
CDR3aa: CASSASSGTGSFPIYF
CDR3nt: TGTGCCAGCAGCGCTTCATCCGGGACAGGGTCTTTCCCCATATATTTT

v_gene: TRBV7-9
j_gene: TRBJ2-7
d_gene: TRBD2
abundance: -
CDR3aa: CASSEDPSGSLYEQYF
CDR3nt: TGTGCCAGCAGCGAAGACCCTAGCGGGAGCCTCTACGAGCAGTACTTC

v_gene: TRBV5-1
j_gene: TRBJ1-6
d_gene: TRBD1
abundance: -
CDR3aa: CASSHRDRNNSPLHF
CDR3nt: TGCGCCAGCAGCCACCGGGACAGAAATAATTCACCCCTCCACTTT

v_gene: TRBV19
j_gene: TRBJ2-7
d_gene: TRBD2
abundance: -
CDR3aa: CASSIRFIAGSHEQYF
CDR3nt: TGTGCCAGTAGTATCCGGTTTATAGCGGGAAGCCACGAGCAGTACTTC

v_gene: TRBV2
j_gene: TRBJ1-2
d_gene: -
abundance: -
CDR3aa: CASTTLANYGYTF
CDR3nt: TGTGCCAGCACGACACTGGCTAACTATGGCTACACCTTC

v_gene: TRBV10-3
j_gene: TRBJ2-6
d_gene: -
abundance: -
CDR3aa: CAIRPGDSGANVLTF
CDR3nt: TGTGCCATCAGGCCCGGGGACTCTGGGGCCAACGTCCTGACTTTC

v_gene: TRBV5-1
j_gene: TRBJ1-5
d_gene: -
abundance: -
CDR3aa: CASSLEGAGQPQHF
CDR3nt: TGCGCCAGCAGCTTGGAGGGCGCCGGGCAGCCCCAGCATTTT

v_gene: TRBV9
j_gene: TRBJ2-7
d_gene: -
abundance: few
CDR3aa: CASSHGGLLYF
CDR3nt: TGTGCCAGCAGCCACGGGGGTTTATTATACTTC

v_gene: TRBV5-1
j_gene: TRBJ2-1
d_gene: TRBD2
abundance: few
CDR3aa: CASSLVSGGPYNEQFF
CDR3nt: TGCGCCAGCAGCTTGGTAAGCGGGGGTCCTTACAATGAGCAGTTCTTC

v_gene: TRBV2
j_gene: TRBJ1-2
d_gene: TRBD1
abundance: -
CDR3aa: CASRAGTGGNYGYTF
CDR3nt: TGTGCCAGCAGGGCCGGGACAGGGGGGAACTATGGCTACACCTTC

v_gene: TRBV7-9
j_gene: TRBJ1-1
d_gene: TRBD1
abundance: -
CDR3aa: CASSTPTGKGTEAFF
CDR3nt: TGTGCCAGCAGCACCCCGACAGGGAAGGGGACTGAAGCTTTCTTT

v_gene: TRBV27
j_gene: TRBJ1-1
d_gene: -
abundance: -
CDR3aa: CASKLASSLGGTEAFF
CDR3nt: TGTGCCAGCAAGCTCGCCTCGTCTTTAGGGGGCACTGAAGCTTTCTTT

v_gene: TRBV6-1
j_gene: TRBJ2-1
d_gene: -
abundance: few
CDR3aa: CASSVPPGSEQFF
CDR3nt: TGTGCCAGCAGTGTCCCCCCAGGGAGTGAGCAGTTCTTC

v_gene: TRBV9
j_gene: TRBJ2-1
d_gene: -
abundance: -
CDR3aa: CASSVALPPGNEQFF
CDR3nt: TGTGCCAGCAGCGTAGCCCTTCCCCCCGGGAATGAGCAGTTCTTC

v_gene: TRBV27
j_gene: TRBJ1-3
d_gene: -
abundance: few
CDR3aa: CASSFLSGNTIYF
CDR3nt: TGTGCCAGCAGTTTCCTATCTGGAAACACCATATATTTT

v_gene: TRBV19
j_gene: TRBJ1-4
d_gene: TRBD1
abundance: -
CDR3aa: CASSPRGTVGEKLFF
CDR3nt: TGTGCCAGTAGCCCACGCGGGACAGTTGGAGAAAAACTGTTTTTT

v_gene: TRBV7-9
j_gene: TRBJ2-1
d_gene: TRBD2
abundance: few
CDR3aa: CASSPRLAGDYNEQFF
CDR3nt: TGTGCCAGCAGCCCTCGACTAGCGGGAGATTACAATGAGCAGTTCTTC

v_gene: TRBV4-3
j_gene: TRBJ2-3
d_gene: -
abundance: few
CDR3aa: CASSQGGPYRRTTDTQYF
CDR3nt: TGCGCCAGCAGCCAAGGGGGTCCTTACAGGAGGACCACAGATACGCAGTATTTT

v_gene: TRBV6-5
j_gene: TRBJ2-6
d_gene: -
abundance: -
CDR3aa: CASSYPADTGANVLTF
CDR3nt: TGTGCCAGCAGTTACCCGGCGGACACTGGGGCCAACGTCCTGACTTTC

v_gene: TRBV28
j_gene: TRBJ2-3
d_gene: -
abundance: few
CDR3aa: CASSLMSGVAGQYF
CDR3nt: TGTGCCAGCAGTTTAATGTCAGGGGTTGCAGGGCAGTATTTT

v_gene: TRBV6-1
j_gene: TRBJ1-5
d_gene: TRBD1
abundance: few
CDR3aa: CASSEDWTGGMNF
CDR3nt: TGTGCCAGCAGTGAAGATTGGACAGGGGGTATGAATTTT

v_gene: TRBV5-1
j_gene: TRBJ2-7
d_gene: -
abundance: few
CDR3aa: CASSLDRRLNEQYF
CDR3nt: TGCGCCAGCAGCTTGGACAGGAGGCTAAACGAGCAGTACTTC

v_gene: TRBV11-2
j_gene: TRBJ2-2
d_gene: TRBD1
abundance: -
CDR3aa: CASRIRDRNTGELFF
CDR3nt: TGTGCCAGCAGAATCCGGGACAGGAACACCGGGGAGCTGTTTTTT

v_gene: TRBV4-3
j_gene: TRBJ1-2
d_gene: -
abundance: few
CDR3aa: CASSQDMAPLAGYTF
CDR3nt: TGCGCCAGCAGCCAAGATATGGCACCCCTTGCAGGCTACACCTTC

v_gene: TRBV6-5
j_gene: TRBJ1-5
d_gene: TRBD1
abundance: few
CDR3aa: CASSYSGGGGNQPQHF
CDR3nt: TGTGCCAGCAGTTACTCGGGAGGGGGCGGCAATCAGCCCCAGCATTTT

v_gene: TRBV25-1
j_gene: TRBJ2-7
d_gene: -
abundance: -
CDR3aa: CASSELGRSSYEQYF
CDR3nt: TGTGCCAGCAGTGAATTGGGAAGAAGCTCCTACGAGCAGTACTTC

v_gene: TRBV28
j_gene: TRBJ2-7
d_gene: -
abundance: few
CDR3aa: CASRPTRDEQYF
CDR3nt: TGTGCCAGCAGGCCCACGAGGGACGAGCAGTACTTC

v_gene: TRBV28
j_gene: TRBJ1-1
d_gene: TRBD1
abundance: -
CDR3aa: CASSSEGARTEAFF
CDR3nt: TGTGCCAGCAGTTCTGAGGGGGCGAGAACTGAAGCTTTCTTT

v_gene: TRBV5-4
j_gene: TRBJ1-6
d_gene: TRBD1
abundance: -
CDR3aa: CASSLSRTGSSYNSPLHF
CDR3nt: TGTGCCAGCAGCCTCTCCCGGACAGGGAGTTCCTATAATTCACCCCTCCACTTT